A selection of T cell receptor beta chains follows, all from one sample in a study of cytomegalovirus exposure and HLA in healthy donors. Some clones are missing from TCRdb's copy, which holds only in-frame ones; the method was immunoSEQ multiplex PCR. The sample comprises roughly 100,000 clones, under 85% of which are singletons, and around 8.6% rests with the top ten. The sequenced material came from PBMCs. Receptor source: a woman aged 40 to 50 in good health and CMV-seropositive. The CDR3 runs from the conserved cysteine through the conserved F or W. The D gene is left open where the match is weak. Some rows have no size entry. The others give once, few or many, or a class for an expanded clone.

cdr3_nt cdr3_aa v_call clone_size j_call d_call
TGTGCCAGCAGCTTTTACCCGGGACACTCCTACAATGAGCAGTTCTTC CASSFYPGHSYNEQFF TRBV7-2 NA TRBJ2-1 NA
TGTGCCAGCAAGGATCTAGCGGGAGGACGGGGTGAGCAGTTCTTC CASKDLAGGRGEQFF TRBV5-4 NA TRBJ2-1 TRBD2
TGTGCCAGCAGCTTAGGGACAGAAGCTTTCTTT CASSLGTEAFF TRBV11-2 NA TRBJ1-1 NA
TGTTCCAGCAGCTTAGCCCACGGACAGTTGCAGGAGACCCAGTACTTC CSSSLAHGQLQETQYF TRBV7-9 NA TRBJ2-5 NA
TGTGCCAGCAGCTTAATGGGGATAGCGGGGAGCTACAATGAGCAGTTCTTC CASSLMGIAGSYNEQFF TRBV7-3 NA TRBJ2-1 TRBD2
TGTGCCAGCAGCTTTTTCAGAGGGGGCTCGCCTAATGAAAAACTGTTTTTT CASSFFRGGSPNEKLFF TRBV5-4 once TRBJ1-4 TRBD1
TGTGCCAGCAGTGAATACTACCCGGGGGACATTCAGTACTTC CASSEYYPGDIQYF TRBV25-1 NA TRBJ2-4 NA
TGTGCCAGCAGCTTATACCCGTCAGGGGGCTACACCTTC CASSLYPSGGYTF TRBV7-9 NA TRBJ1-2 NA
TGTGCCAGCAGCCTTCCCGGGGCCAACGTCCTGACTTTC CASSLPGANVLTF TRBV7-7 once TRBJ2-6 NA
TGTGCCAGCAGGGGAGGGGGGGGTTACGAAAACACCATATATTTT CASRGGGGYENTIYF TRBV13 NA TRBJ1-3 NA
TGTGCCAGCAGACATGGGGGGCAAGAGACCCAGTACTTC CASRHGGQETQYF TRBV7-6 NA TRBJ2-5 NA
TGTGCCAGCAGCGCCCTGACAGGGAAAGGGTATGGCTACACCTTC CASSALTGKGYGYTF TRBV7-9 few TRBJ1-2 TRBD1
TGTGCCAGCAGCCCCCTCCTCCGGGAGCCCCACAATGAGCAGTTCTTC CASSPLLREPHNEQFF TRBV11-3 NA TRBJ2-1 NA
TGTGCCAGCAGTTACGATTCGGGGGGCTCGTCGGGTACGCAGTATTTT CASSYDSGGSSGTQYF TRBV6-5 NA TRBJ2-3 NA
TGTGCCAGCAGCCATGACGGGGGAAAGACCCAGTACTTC CASSHDGGKTQYF TRBV14 NA TRBJ2-5 NA
TGCAGCGTTGTCACCCCGGGTATCGGCGAGCAGTACTTC CSVVTPGIGEQYF TRBV29-1 NA TRBJ2-7 NA
TGTGCCAGCAGTTTATGGCTAGCGGGAGGGACCTACGAGCAGTACTTC CASSLWLAGGTYEQYF TRBV28 NA TRBJ2-7 TRBD2
TGCGCCAGCAACAAAGGTGGCAGGGGAAATGAAAAACTGTTTTTT CASNKGGRGNEKLFF TRBV5-1 once TRBJ1-4 NA
TGTGCCAGCTCACCAGGGGCCCTGTATGGGGAGCTGTTTTTT CASSPGALYGELFF TRBV18 NA TRBJ2-2 NA
TGTGCCAGCAGTTCAACAGGGATCGGGTCCTATAATTCACCCCTCCACTTT CASSSTGIGSYNSPLHF TRBV13 NA TRBJ1-6 NA
TGTGCCAGCAGCACCGACAGCTTCTATGGCTACACCTTC CASSTDSFYGYTF TRBV5-4 once TRBJ1-2 NA
TGTGCCAGCAGCTTACGGGGTGAAAAACTGTTTTTT CASSLRGEKLFF TRBV11-3 NA TRBJ1-4 NA
TGTGCCAGCAGGACCCAGCGACTTGAAAAACTGTTTTTT CASRTQRLEKLFF TRBV6-1 once TRBJ1-4 NA
TGCGCCAGCAGTGCTGGCGGGGGGAACACTGAAGCTTTCTTT CASSAGGGNTEAFF TRBV5-1 NA TRBJ1-1 NA
TGTGCCAGCAGCCCTCCCCCAGGGGGCTTATACAATGAGCAGTTCTTC CASSPPPGGLYNEQFF TRBV11-2 NA TRBJ2-1 TRBD1
TGTGCCAGCAGCCCCCGACTAGCAATCGATATAGAGACCCAGTACTTC CASSPRLAIDIETQYF TRBV11-1 NA TRBJ2-5 TRBD2
TGTGCCAGCAGTTTATCGGTAGGGGCAACTAATGAAAAACTGTTTTTT CASSLSVGATNEKLFF TRBV27 NA TRBJ1-4 NA
TGTGCCAGCAGTTTATTTATGGCAGGTGAGCAGTTCTTC CASSLFMAGEQFF TRBV28 NA TRBJ2-1 NA
TGTGCCAGCAGCCCCAGCTCCTATAATTCACCCCTCCACTTT CASSPSSYNSPLHF TRBV7-9 NA TRBJ1-6 NA
TGTGCCAGCAGCACTGGACTCGCCTATGGCTACACCTTC CASSTGLAYGYTF TRBV28 NA TRBJ1-2 NA
TGTGCCAGCAGTTATGAGGTGGCCAACGTCCTGACTTTC CASSYEVANVLTF TRBV6-6 few TRBJ2-6 NA
TGTGCCAGCAGCTTAGGTGGCCTAGCGGGGATTTCGGAGACCCAGTACTTC CASSLGGLAGISETQYF TRBV11-2 NA TRBJ2-5 TRBD2
TGTGCCAGCAGCTTAATCAAAGGGGCAACTAATGAAAAACTGTTTTTT CASSLIKGATNEKLFF TRBV7-9 NA TRBJ1-4 NA
TGTGCCAGCAGTGAAGCCAGAGCGGTGAACACCGGGGAGCTGTTTTTT CASSEARAVNTGELFF TRBV2 NA TRBJ2-2 NA
TGTTCCAGCAGCCCCCAGGACGAGCAGTACTTC CSSSPQDEQYF TRBV7-9 once TRBJ2-7 NA
TGTGCCATCCGGACAGAGACCAATGAGCAGTTCTTC CAIRTETNEQFF TRBV10-3 NA TRBJ2-1 NA